This T cell receptor beta chain was captured by sequencing in a study of naive and memory T cell subsets. V lost 6 bases to trimming and J lost 3 bases; unmatched junction nucleotides: 10. The CDR3 consists of 16 residues. Per the germline V gene, CDR1 is ENHRY and CDR2 is SYGVKD. This clonotype was picked up a small number of times. Both TRBC1 and TRBC2 were covered by a beta constant-region primer of two equimolar oligonucleotides. Nested alpha and beta constant-region primers with the SP2 primer drove four PCR rounds on ligated cDNA. TCRdb re-called the UMI-ligation and nested PCR reads through MiXCR, storing one row per CDR3 protein. The sample yields around 130,000 distinct CDR3 sequences, about 36% seen once.

The specimen was central memory CD4+ T cells from blood. The chain carries TRBV10-3 and TRBJ2-3, with 9 bases that match TRBD1. The origin of this receptor is a human donor in good health. Written as DNA, the CDR3 is TGTGCCATCAGCGGGCCGCGGACAGGGGCAACAGATACGCAGTATTTT. Translated, it gives CAISGPRTGATDTQYF.